This T cell receptor (beta chain) was retrieved from a study of shared clonotypes between healthy human individuals (dated by TCRdb to 2018 to 2020). About the full investigation: The cohort comprised two women and a few men aged 18 to 49 years. To estimate repertoire size and how much clonotypes are shared between individuals, the study performed deep sequencing of blood TCR repertoires from five healthy adults. To increase sequencing depth and limit assay-specific biases, TCR repertoire library preparation and sequencing were carried out by different laboratories using diverse techniques. For each donor, CD4 naive and CD4 memory were each given three plates, CD8 naive was given two plates, and CD8 memory was given one plate. Between about 0.94 and 8.9 billion PBMCs per donor were obtained by leukapheresis.

Healthy HIV-negative adults with no recently reported acute infections or vaccinations were included as donors. All donors were Caucasian adults living in Nashville, Tennessee, USA. CD4+ T cells were enriched by magnetic negative selection; naive cells were then positively selected on CD45RA, and the negative fraction formed the memory subset. Blood was obtained by leukapheresis, after which PBMCs were separated by Ficoll-Histopaque density gradient centrifugation and cryopreserved in liquid nitrogen vapor phase. Purity and quantity of every magnetically sorted T cell population were checked by analytical flow cytometry. Genomic DNA was isolated from each sorted fraction and quantified by UV absorbance on a Nanodrop 2000c. Points on this clone: The antigen it recognizes is unknown. Base-call qualities are not available, and no considerably larger clone is one nucleotide away.

The CDR3 sequence holds 14 residues, the cysteine and phenylalanine included. Left in the record is the CDR3 DNA by itself, 42 bases read in frame from the first base. Reading the germline V gene gives CDR1 SGHAT and CDR2 FQNNGV. V drops 0 bases and J drops 0 bases, leaving 5 bases in between. What the research found in general, with its limitations: Rarefaction of sorted-subset datasets indicated incomplete sequencing despite the large sequencing depth. Sharing across a few donors was observed for approximately 5% of naive CD4, 3% to 3.5% of naive CD8, 2% to 2.5% of memory CD4, and around 0.42% of memory CD8 clonotypes. Estimated clonotype richness was generally larger for naive than for memory subsets. Pairwise subsampling indicated that sequencing depth was expected to affect the degree of clonotype sharing among donors. Because the study included only a small number of donors, the genetic and exposure-history diversity represented was limited. Sampling was limited to blood, and TCR repertoires in tissue likely differ from TCR repertoires in blood. Clonotypes shared by all four sorted-subset donors showed higher generation probabilities than non-shared clonotypes.

Using the deep immunoSEQ assay, multiplex PCR amplified TCR CDR3 regions from genomic DNA. Extracted genomic DNA from each cell subset was distributed evenly across all wells of several immunoSEQ 96-well plates, and each plate was treated as a replicate. Each replicate PCR for sorted subsets received 150 to 250 ng genomic DNA, equal to about 29,000 T cell genomes. The purified libraries were quantified using a Qubit 3.0 fluorometer, sized with a Bioanalyzer 2100, and then quantified again using the KAPA Library Quantification kit. Every immunoSEQ 96-well plate was sequenced on a separate single-read 150-cycle Illumina NextSeq 550 flow cell. For the original study's pipeline: Because the immunoSEQ output held only junctional sequences and lacked quality scores, the filtering could not match the filtering applied to full-length reads. Sequences were annotated with PyIR, a Python wrapper for IgBLAST v1.9, and V/J genes and CDR3 were assigned using IMGT germline references. Reads were removed for weak V/J assignments (E-value above 1e-6), missing CDR3, stop codons, out-of-frame junctions, or ambiguous translated residues. A V3J clonotype was defined by an identical inferred V gene, J gene, and CDR3 amino acid sequence. Percentage overlap between repertoires was calculated by dividing the number of shared unique clonotypes by the size of the smaller repertoire. Richness of each repertoire was evaluated using RTK rarefaction, the Chao1 estimator, and Recon v2.1 estimates of unobserved clonotypes. OLGA was used to compute generation probabilities for all TCRbeta clonotypes that the gDNA method yielded from a handful of donors. Here the immuneACCESS table is served through TCRdb, limited to in-frame sequences with V and J called. Missing clones are a known gap in these copies; in checked studies unresolved V genes cover under half, and the rest lacks a known reason. V, J and clone size reflect that table, while D and trimming were determined from the DNA. The sample profile shows around 510,000 clones; about 96% of them were found once. 0.05% to 0.07% of the sample lies in the top ten.

The sequencing sample was made of naive CD4+ T cells sorted from blood. The cell subset or site label, read with the paper, signifies: CD45RA+ positively selected. The receptor chain draws on TRBV11-2 and TRBJ1-1, with no D gene named confidently. The receptor comes from a woman aged 30 to 39 in good health. The sequence in DNA is TGTGCCAGCAGCTTAGATTACATGAACACTGAAGCTTTCTTT. Translated, this is CASSLDYMNTEAFF.